The sample holds a few counts of the clone carrying this T cell receptor beta chain. The sample comes from a study of blood T cell repertoires in COVID-19. On the study more broadly: Acute-phase and convalescent COVID-19 samples originated in the United States, Italy and Spain. Sources were T cells, B-cell-depleted T cells, or PBMCs; the material itself was cDNA or gDNA.

In the original processing: Reference gene primer amplification gave estimated nucleated cell counts. Libraries were prepared by immunoSEQ multiplex PCR; TCRdb keeps only in-frame clonotypes and omits some of them. The V and J calls and clone size come from that table; D and trimming were worked out from the DNA. The sample consists of 80,000 to 100,000 clones, roughly 86% of them appearing once. J was trimmed by 6 bases and V by 0 bases; bases with no gene match: 5. The CDR3 consists of 16 residues. The germline CDR1 and CDR2 sequences are SGDLS and YYNGEE. The chain employs TRBV9 and TRBJ1-6; 8 nucleotides match TRBD1. The sequencing sample was made of peripheral blood. The sequence came from a woman aged 60-75 years in a cohort sampled during active or convalescent COVID-19. Here the CDR3 DNA reads TGTGCCAGCAGCGTAGCCGCAGGGGGCGGTAATTCACCCCTCCACTTT. It encodes CASSVAAGGGNSPLHF.